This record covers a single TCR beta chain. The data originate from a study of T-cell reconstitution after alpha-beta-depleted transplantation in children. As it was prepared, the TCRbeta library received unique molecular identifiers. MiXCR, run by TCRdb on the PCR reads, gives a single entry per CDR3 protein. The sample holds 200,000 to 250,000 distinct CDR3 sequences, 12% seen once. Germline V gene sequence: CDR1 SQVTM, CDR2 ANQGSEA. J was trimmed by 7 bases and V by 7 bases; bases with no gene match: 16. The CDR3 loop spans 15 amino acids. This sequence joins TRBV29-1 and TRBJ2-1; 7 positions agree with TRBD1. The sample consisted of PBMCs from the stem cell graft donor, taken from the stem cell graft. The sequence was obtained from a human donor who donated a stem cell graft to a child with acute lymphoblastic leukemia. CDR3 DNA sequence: TGCAGCGGTTCTTCTACGACAGGGTGGTCAAATGAGCAGTTCTTC. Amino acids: CSGSSTTGWSNEQFF.